A single sample is the source of the 29 T cell receptor beta chains below, sequenced in a study of T cells after posttransplantation cyclophosphamide. TCRdb's copy holds only in-frame clones and misses some; the assay was immunoSEQ multiplex PCR. The repertoire consists of fewer than 6,000 clones, with over 60% occurring once and the leading ten covering around 17%. Busulfan-fludarabine conditioning, marrow transplant, and cyclophosphamide on days +3 and +4 were administered. Here the sequenced sample was PBMCs, taken 362 days after allogeneic stem cell transplant with posttransplant cyclophosphamide. Source of these receptors: a male patient in his sixties who received an allogeneic stem cell transplant from an unrelated donor, was CMV-positive, and had acute GVHD only. Some T cells may be the graft donor's.

This clone has only a few counts. The chain carries TRBV7-9 and TRBJ2-7; 8 bases are shared with TRBD2. Germline loops: CDR1 SEHNR, CDR2 FQNEAQ (reference sequence). The V segment lost 3 bases and the J segment 5 bases; nucleotides outside the gene matches: 15. The CDR3 is 17 residues long. The CDR3 sequence: CASSLRGRGGRPDEQYF. The CDR3 DNA is TGTGCCAGCAGCTTGCGGGGGCGGGGCGGGAGGCCTGACGAGCAGTACTTC.

This rearrangement joins TRBV19 to TRBJ2-5; TRBD2 aligns across 13 bases. The ends lost 10 bases at V and 3 bases at J; junction bases unmatched: 8. The CDR3 runs to 15 residues. Germline CDR1 LNHDA, CDR2 SQIVND (reference sequence). In DNA, the CDR3 is TGTGCCACCCGACTAGCGGGGGGAGTTGAAGAGACCCAGTACTTC. Translating it yields CATRLAGGVEETQYF.

The genes are TRBV2 and TRBJ2-5, with 7 bases lining up with TRBD1. The germline V gene has CDR1 SNHLY and CDR2 FYNNEI. The CDR3 loop spans 14 amino acids. V gave up 7 bases and J gave up 1 base; unmatched junction bases: 6. The CDR3 nucleotides are TGTGCCAGCACCGAGACAGGGTCCCAAGAGACCCAGTACTTC. As protein: CASTETGSQETQYF.

This chain joins TRBV27 and TRBJ1-5; tentative D call: TRBD1 (6 bases). The length of the CDR3 is 14 residues. Per the germline V gene, CDR1 is MNHEY and CDR2 is SMNVEV (reference sequence). V was trimmed by 7 bases and J by 0 bases, leaving 10 bases between them. The CDR3 reads CASKDSNSNQPQHF. For the CDR3, the DNA is TGTGCCAGCAAGGACAGCAATAGCAATCAGCCCCAGCATTTT.

The chain couples TRBV30 to TRBJ2-1, with unresolved D. Trimming left V 0 bases short and J 6 bases short, with 9 bases between. Germline CDR1 GTSNPN, CDR2 SVGIG (reference sequence). This CDR3 has 13 amino acids. The CDR3 bases are TGTGCCTGGAGTGTAAACACCCCCAATGAGCAGTTCTTC. Residues: CAWSVNTPNEQFF. The variable domain in full, completed from reference TRBV30 and TRBJ2-1, reads SQTIHQWPATLVQPVGSPLSLECTVEGTSNPNLYWYRQAAGRGLQLLFYSVGIGQISSEVPQNLSASRPQDRQFILSSKKLLLSDSGFYLCAWSVNTPNEQFFGPGTRLTVL.

This chain joins TRBV21-1 and TRBJ2-2; the DNA was not compared with TRBD2, the D call given in the table. TRBV21-1 is noted as a pseudogene. This CDR3 is built from 16 residues. CDR3 DNA sequence: TGTGCCAGCCGCAGGAGGTGGCGGGAGAACACCGGGGAGCTGTTTTTT. Translation: CASRRRWRENTGELFF.

The chain has TRBV5-4 and TRBJ2-3, with D tentatively TRBD2 (6 bases). Germline values: CDR1 SGHNT, CDR2 YYREEE (reference sequence). V was shortened by 0 bases and J by 3 bases, with 8 bases between the two germline ends. The CDR3 sequence is 14 residues long. CDR3 loop: CASSLASVTDTQYF. As DNA, the CDR3 is TGTGCCAGCAGCTTGGCTAGCGTGACAGATACGCAGTATTTT.

The chain carries TRBV4-3 and TRBJ2-3, with 9 bases fitting TRBD1. The CDR3 covers 16 residues. V gave up 0 bases and J gave up 5 bases; unmatched junction bases: 6. Per germline, CDR1 LGHNA and CDR2 YSLEER. The CDR3 region has the DNA TGCGCCAGCAGCCAAGATCCACAGGGGGCGAGAGATACGCAGTATTTT. Its protein is CASSQDPQGARDTQYF.

V gene TRBV18 combines with J gene TRBJ1-2; 7 bases are shared with TRBD1. J lost 0 bases, V lost 5 bases, and 9 bases had no gene match. CDR3 size: 16 residues. Germline lookup yields CDR1 KGHSH and CDR2 LQKENI. CDR3 amino acids: CASSATGQTPNYGYTF. CDR3 coding DNA: TGTGCCAGCTCAGCGACGGGACAGACCCCTAACTATGGCTACACCTTC.

The J gene is TRBJ2-3, the V gene TRBV4-2, with D maybe TRBD2 (6 bases). Per the germline V gene, CDR1 is LGHNA and CDR2 is YNFKEQ. The length of the CDR3 is 17 residues. The V end was cut by 4 bases, the J end by 2 bases, with 19 bases between. The CDR3 nucleotides read TGTGCCAGCAGCCGCCCCCCCACTGGCGGGGCCACAGATACGCAGTATTTT. It translates to CASSRPPTGGATDTQYF.

J is TRBJ1-3 and V is TRBV5-3; D remains unclear. TRBV5-3 is an ORF; its function is uncertain. The CDR3 has 17 residues. Trimming pared 4 bases from V and 4 bases from J, leaving 21 bases between. CDR3 DNA: TGTGCCAGAAGCATACCAGACCGCGGCTCTAGGGGAAACACCATATATTTT. It translates to CARSIPDRGSRGNTIYF.

This clone was picked up one time. The gene calls are TRBV6-1 and TRBJ1-2, with D uncertain. CDR1 and CDR2 (germline): MNHNS, SASEGT. Trimming shortened V by 1 base and J by 5 bases, and 14 bases separated the two germline ends. This CDR3 comprises 15 residues. The CDR3 DNA reads as TGTGCCAGCAGTGAAGAGGACGGGGAACTTTATGGCTACACCTTC. Its protein product is CASSEEDGELYGYTF.

The chain is built from TRBV9 and TRBJ1-5; maybe TRBD1 (5 bases). Germline values: CDR1 SGDLS, CDR2 YYNGEE. The CDR3 extends over 14 amino acids. Trimming left V 0 bases short and J 8 bases short, with 12 bases between. The CDR3 loop is CASSVAGEKEPQHF. Here the CDR3 DNA reads TGTGCCAGCAGCGTAGCGGGGGAAAAGGAGCCCCAGCATTTT.

The chain uses TRBV4-3 and TRBJ1-2; no firm D call. The V gene's germline CDR1 is LGHNA and CDR2 YSLEER. V lost 0 bases, J lost 1 base, and 6 bases lay in between. This CDR3 is 14 amino acids long. CDR3 nucleotide sequence: TGCGCCAGCAGCCAAGAACCAGATAACTATGGCTACACCTTC. Amino acids: CASSQEPDNYGYTF.

The chain employs TRBV9 and TRBJ2-5; TRBD2 agrees at 13 bases. This CDR3 has 16 amino acids. CDR1 is SGDLS and CDR2 is YYNGEE in the germline V gene. V shed 4 bases, J shed 5 bases, and the junction held 8 bases outside the gene matches. The CDR3 bases are TGTGCCAGCAGCACCAGGACTAGCGGGAGTGGGGAGACCCAGTACTTC. Translating gives CASSTRTSGSGETQYF. The whole variable domain, remainder taken from reference TRBV9 and TRBJ2-5, is DSGVTQTPKHLITATGQRVTLRCSPRSGDLSVYWYQQSLDQGLQFLIQYYNGEERAKGNILERFSAQQFPDLHSELNLSSLELGDSALYFCASSTRTSGSGETQYFGPGTRLLVL.

The chain recombines TRBV7-2 with TRBJ1-3; 7 positions match TRBD1. With 5 bases clipped from V and 1 base from J, the junction kept 8 bases outside the gene matches. In germline, CDR1 is SGHTA, CDR2 FQGNSA. The CDR3 contains 16 residues. This CDR3 is CASSRQGRKSGNTIYF. The CDR3 DNA reads TGTGCCAGCAGCCGACAGGGAAGGAAATCTGGAAACACCATATATTTT.

A note on this clone: The same CDR3 also results from other DNA sequences found in this sample. The chain joins TRBV30 to TRBJ2-3, with D tentatively TRBD2 (5 bases). This CDR3 region has 13 residues. The germline V gene has CDR1 GTSNPN and CDR2 SVGIG (reference sequence). V shed 8 bases and J shed 1 base, with 13 bases lying between them. The CDR3 sequence is CALQREGTDTQYF. The CDR3 coding sequence is TGTGCCCTTCAGAGGGAAGGCACAGATACGCAGTATTTT.

This sequence joins TRBV5-1 and TRBJ2-1, with a possible D match to TRBD1 (5 bases). Germline CDR1 reads SGHRS; CDR2 reads YFSETQ. V dropped 0 bases and J dropped 10 bases, with 14 bases sitting between them. CDR3 length: 14 residues. CDR3 sequence: CASSLAQGAAEQFF. CDR3 DNA: TGCGCCAGCAGCTTGGCCCAGGGCGCGGCCGAGCAGTTCTTC. Based on the CDR3 plus reference TRBV5-1 and TRBJ2-1, the full variable domain is KAGVTQTPRYLIKTRGQQVTLSCSPISGHRSVSWYQQTPGQGLQFLFEYFSETQRNKGNFPGRFSGRQFSNSRSEMNVSTLELGDSALYLCASSLAQGAAEQFFGPGTRLTVL.

The chain joins TRBV7-2 to TRBJ1-6; D may be TRBD1 (6 bases). The CDR3 spans 16 residues. V gave up 1 base and J gave up 9 bases, with 16 bases separating them. The V gene's germline CDR1 is SGHTA and CDR2 FQGNSA. The CDR3 is CASSLGPPGRGSPLHF. The CDR3 DNA sequence: TGTGCCAGCAGCTTAGGGCCCCCCGGCAGGGGTTCACCCCTCCACTTT.

This clone is medium-sized (0.01 to 0.1%) in the sample. This chain uses TRBV7-2 with TRBJ2-1; D may be TRBD1 (6 bases). The V gene's germline CDR1 is SGHTA and CDR2 FQGNSA. V lost 6 bases and J lost 9, with 9 bases in between. This CDR3 spans 11 amino acids. The CDR3 reads CASSQGFEQFF. The CDR3 DNA follows: TGTGCCAGCAGTCAGGGGTTTGAGCAGTTCTTC.

V and J are TRBV11-2 and TRBJ2-7; TRBD2 agrees at 11 bases. This CDR3 is 15 amino acids long. V lost 1 base, J lost 4 bases, and 3 bases stayed unmatched. The germline V gene encodes CDR1 SGHAT and CDR2 FQNNGV. This CDR3 is CASSLGLAGGYEQYF. As DNA, the CDR3 is TGTGCCAGCAGCTTAGGGCTAGCGGGAGGTTACGAGCAGTACTTC.

J is TRBJ2-2 and V is TRBV2; D is unresolved. Trimming stripped 2 bases from V and 6 bases from J, with 7 bases between. Germline V lookup: CDR1 SNHLY, CDR2 FYNNEI. The CDR3 has 13 amino acids. The CDR3 loop is CASSESRSGELFF. As DNA, the CDR3 is TGTGCCAGCAGTGAATCGCGGTCCGGGGAGCTGTTTTTT.

V gene TRBV19 combines with J gene TRBJ1-5, with 7 bases fitting TRBD1. Losses at the gene ends were 5 bases for V and 2 bases for J; bases not matched to a gene: 9. The CDR3 sequence is 16 residues long. Germline CDR1 is LNHDA and CDR2 is SQIVND (reference sequence). The CDR3 DNA follows: TGTGCCAGTAGTGTAGGTAGACAGGGAGGCAATCAGCCCCAGCATTTT. Amino acids: CASSVGRQGGNQPQHF.

The chain joins TRBV19 to TRBJ1-5; 8 bases map to TRBD1. The CDR3 sequence is 14 residues long. V was clipped by 6 bases and J by 5 bases; unmatched bases: 6. The V gene's germline CDR1 is LNHDA and CDR2 SQIVND (reference sequence). CDR3 residues: CASSVGQGYQPQHF. The DNA of the CDR3 is TGTGCCAGTAGCGTTGGACAGGGCTATCAGCCCCAGCATTTT.

V gene TRBV5-1 combines with J gene TRBJ2-7, with TRBD1 as a possible D gene (5 bases). Germline CDR1 SGHRS, CDR2 YFSETQ. Trimming took off 0 bases at V and 5 bases at J, with 15 bases between the two ends. The CDR3 sequence is 15 residues long. This chain's CDR3 is CASSLEAGPPDEQYF. The CDR3 nucleotides read TGCGCCAGCAGCTTGGAGGCAGGGCCTCCGGACGAGCAGTACTTC.

CDR3 protein: CASSLVLAPYNEQFF. CDR3 coding DNA: TGTGCCAGCAGCTTAGTTCTAGCGCCTTACAATGAGCAGTTCTTC. The J gene is TRBJ2-1, the V gene TRBV7-2; D is possibly TRBD2 (6 bases). Trimming took 1 base from V and 4 from J, leaving 11 bases between them. Germline V lookup: CDR1 SGHTA, CDR2 FQGNSA. The CDR3 extends over 15 amino acids.

The chain recombines TRBV5-1 with TRBJ1-2, with 8 bases matching TRBD1. CDR3 length: 15 residues. With 2 bases clipped from V and 2 bases from J, the junction kept 5 bases outside the gene matches. The germline V gene has CDR1 SGHRS and CDR2 YFSETQ. CDR3 region: CASSFGSGGNYGYTF. CDR3 nucleotides: TGCGCCAGCAGCTTCGGGTCAGGGGGCAACTATGGCTACACCTTC.

This clone has only one observation. The chain joins TRBV18 to TRBJ2-3; 13 nucleotides align to TRBD2. The CDR3 covers 18 residues. Germline CDR1 and CDR2: KGHSH and LQKENI. V was clipped by 7 bases and J by 0 bases; unmatched bases: 10. The CDR3 is CASLLGLAGAASTDTQYF. Here the CDR3 DNA reads TGTGCCAGCTTACTTGGACTAGCGGGGGCCGCTAGCACAGATACGCAGTATTTT.

The chain joins TRBV7-2 to TRBJ1-1, with 7 bases matching TRBD1. Trimming removed 8 bases from V and 1 base from J; junction bases left unmatched: 4. CDR1 SGHTA and CDR2 FQGNSA come from the germline V gene. This CDR3 region has 13 residues. CDR3 region: CASLGQWNTEAFF. CDR3 bases: TGTGCCAGCTTGGGACAGTGGAACACTGAAGCTTTCTTT.